These 23 T cell receptor beta chains were sequenced from one sample in a study of cytomegalovirus exposure and HLA in healthy donors. 60 Vbeta and 13 Jbeta primers were used in PCR. Sequencing used immunoSEQ multiplex PCR; TCRdb keeps in-frame clones, though not all of them. The sample carries 100,000 to 150,000 clones, over 60% recorded once. The sequenced material came from PBMCs. Every receptor here comes from a woman in her 40s in good health and CMV-seropositive.

This clone was seen a single time. V gene TRBV5-6 combines with J gene TRBJ2-5; 7 bases fit TRBD2. Germline CDR1 and CDR2: SGHDT and YYEEEE. The CDR3 covers 15 residues. The J segment lost 2 bases and the V segment lost 0 bases, leaving 4 bases of the junction unmatched. DNA of the CDR3: TGTGCCAGCAGCTTGGGAGGGAGGGTTCAAGAGACCCAGTACTTC. Translation gives CASSLGGRVQETQYF.

The chain joins TRBV19 to TRBJ1-1; D call uncertain. The CDR3 length is 13 residues. Looked up from germline, CDR1 is LNHDA and CDR2 is SQIVND (reference sequence). V was shortened by 1 base and J by 6 bases, with 9 bases between the two germline ends. The CDR3 loop is CASSIGGRPEAFF. Here the CDR3 DNA reads TGTGCCAGTAGTATAGGCGGGAGGCCTGAAGCTTTCTTT.

This clone was observed a handful of times. J is TRBJ2-1 and V is TRBV29-1, with TRBD1 matching 7 bases. Looked up from germline, CDR1 is SQVTM and CDR2 is ANQGSEA. V gave up 7 bases and J gave up 0 bases; unmatched junction bases: 9. The CDR3 runs to 15 residues. CDR3 in DNA: TGCAGCGCGAAACAGGGGTCCAGCTCCTACAATGAGCAGTTCTTC. This encodes CSAKQGSSSYNEQFF.

V usage is TRBV19 and J usage is TRBJ2-3; D is unresolved. The CDR3 loop spans 14 amino acids. Deletions cut 6 bases from V and 0 bases from J, with 10 bases between. CDR1 and CDR2 (germline): LNHDA, SQIVND (reference sequence). The chain's CDR3 is CASRRLGSTDTQYF. The CDR3 coding sequence is TGTGCCAGTAGACGTCTCGGGAGCACAGATACGCAGTATTTT.

The chain has TRBV5-1 and TRBJ2-2; TRBD1 is a possible D gene (6 bases). V shed 2 bases and J shed 4 bases, with 12 bases lying between them. The CDR3 has 15 amino acids. Germline V gene lookup returns CDR1 SGHRS and CDR2 YFSETQ. This chain's CDR3 is CASSLNNRATGELFF. The CDR3 DNA sequence: TGCGCCAGCAGCTTAAATAACAGGGCCACCGGGGAGCTGTTTTTT.

V usage is TRBV10-2 and J usage is TRBJ2-7; unclear D gene. The CDR3 covers 11 residues. Between the trimmed V and J ends, which lost 8 bases and 0 bases, there was a span of 5 bases. Germline-derived CDR1 and CDR2 are WSHSY and SAAADI. The CDR3 DNA follows: TGCGCCAGCGGCCCCTCCTACGAGCAGTACTTC. As protein: CASGPSYEQYF.

Here the CDR3 DNA reads TGTGCCAGCAGTGGGAGCAGTTCTGGGGCCAACGTCCTGACTTTC. This codes for CASSGSSSGANVLTF. This rearrangement joins TRBV2 to TRBJ2-6, with unresolved D. Per germline, CDR1 SNHLY and CDR2 FYNNEI. The CDR3 covers 15 residues. Trimming cost V 4 bases and J 1 base, with 8 bases left between them.

The V and J genes are TRBV4-1 and TRBJ2-7, with a weak D call TRBD1 (5 bases). This CDR3 region has 17 residues. V lost 2 bases, J lost 2 bases, and 19 bases lay in between. Per germline, CDR1 MGHRA and CDR2 YSYEKL. The DNA for the CDR3 is TGCGCCAGCAGCCAATACTCCCAACAGGTTATAGCCTACGAGCAGTACTTC. Its translation is CASSQYSQQVIAYEQYF.

CDR3 in amino acids: CASSLASGTYNEQFF. CDR3 bases: TGTGCCAGCAGCTTAGCTAGCGGAACCTACAATGAGCAGTTCTTC. This rearrangement joins TRBV11-2 to TRBJ2-1; 7 positions agree with TRBD2. Germline CDR1 is SGHAT and CDR2 is FQNNGV. The CDR3 runs 15 residues. V dropped 1 base and J dropped 2; count of bases not matched to a gene: 2.

The table lists this clone with a few counts. The rearrangement joins TRBV5-6 to TRBJ2-5; TRBD2 matches at 11 bases. Trimming took 3 bases from V and 5 from J; bases not matched to a gene: 9. CDR1 is SGHDT and CDR2 is YYEEEE in the germline V gene. The CDR3 contains 16 residues. The CDR3 sequence: CASSSLTSGVRETQYF. CDR3 bases: TGTGCCAGCAGCTCCCTGACTAGCGGGGTCCGGGAGACCCAGTACTTC.

The rearrangement links TRBV5-6 to TRBJ2-1, with 7 positions matching TRBD2. Germline CDR1 is SGHDT and CDR2 is YYEEEE. With 0 bases clipped from V and 5 bases from J, the junction kept 5 bases outside the gene matches. This CDR3 has 15 amino acids. The CDR3 bases are TGTGCCAGCAGCTTGGGTAGCGGGCAGCACAATGAGCAGTTCTTC. Encoded protein: CASSLGSGQHNEQFF.

The chain has TRBV18 and TRBJ2-4; 7 bases fit TRBD2. Germline lookup yields CDR1 KGHSH and CDR2 LQKENI. The CDR3 length is 16 residues. J lost 1 base, V lost 0 bases, and 3 bases had no gene match. CDR3 in amino acids: CASSPPAGRAKNIQYF. Written as DNA, the CDR3 is TGTGCCAGCTCACCACCGGCCGGGAGGGCCAAAAACATTCAGTACTTC.

The chain has TRBV7-6 and TRBJ2-3; D gene unclear. The CDR3 extends over 13 amino acids. Germline CDR1 is SGHVS and CDR2 is FNYEAQ. Trimming stripped 1 base from V and 6 bases from J, with 8 bases between. The CDR3 DNA is TGTGCCAGCAGCTTAGTCTCTTCGGATACGCAGTATTTT. It specifies CASSLVSSDTQYF.

The table lists this clone with a few counts. CDR3 DNA sequence: TGCGCCAGCAGCTCGGACACCTACGAGCAGTACTTC. It specifies CASSSDTYEQYF. This sequence joins TRBV5-1 and TRBJ2-7; possible D gene TRBD1, 5 bases. Germline V gene lookup returns CDR1 SGHRS and CDR2 YFSETQ. The V and J ends lost 3 bases and 2 bases respectively, with 6 bases between them. The CDR3 sequence is 12 residues long.

There are a few counts of this clone. V gene TRBV18 combines with J gene TRBJ2-7; no reliable D call. The CDR3 spans 14 residues. V lost 3 bases to trimming and J lost 2 bases, with 11 bases between them. Germline CDR1 and CDR2: KGHSH and LQKENI. The CDR3 loop is CASSPRQAPYEQYF. The CDR3, as DNA: TGTGCCAGCTCACCGCGCCAGGCGCCCTACGAGCAGTACTTC.

The V and J genes are TRBV6-6 and TRBJ1-2, with a possible D match to TRBD1 (5 bases). Trimming shortened V by 4 bases and J by 0 bases, and 9 bases separated the two germline ends. Germline V gives CDR1 MNHNY, CDR2 SVGAGI (reference sequence). The length of the CDR3 is 14 residues. This chain's CDR3 is CASSSRAANYGYTF. In nucleotides, the CDR3 is TGTGCCAGCAGTTCCAGGGCTGCTAACTATGGCTACACCTTC.

The V and J genes are TRBV28 and TRBJ2-5, with TRBD1 as a possible D gene (6 bases). V was shortened by 5 bases and J by 5 bases, with 18 bases between the two germline ends. Germline CDR1 is MDHEN and CDR2 is SYDVKM. This CDR3 region has 15 residues. The CDR3: CASSPPSTGYETQYF. In DNA form, the CDR3 reads TGTGCCAGCAGTCCACCGAGTACAGGGTATGAGACCCAGTACTTC.

This clone was recorded a few times. The J gene is TRBJ2-2, the V gene TRBV6-1, with a tentative D call TRBD1 (5 bases). Between the trimmed V and J ends, which lost 7 bases and 4 bases, there was a span of 13 bases. Looked up from germline, CDR1 is MNHNS and CDR2 is SASEGT. CDR3 length: 14 amino acids. The CDR3 DNA reads TGTGCCAGCACCAGGGCGTGGGGCACCGGGGAGCTGTTTTTT. This translates into CASTRAWGTGELFF.

The V gene is TRBV5-4, the J gene TRBJ2-5, with D perhaps TRBD1 (6 bases). V dropped 4 bases and J dropped 2 bases, with 15 bases sitting between them. The CDR3 runs to 15 residues. Per germline, CDR1 SGHNT and CDR2 YYREEE (reference sequence). The CDR3 here is CASSLRTVSQETQYF. In DNA form, the CDR3 reads TGTGCCAGCAGCCTAAGGACAGTGAGTCAAGAGACCCAGTACTTC.

This clone was detected ten times or more. The chain employs TRBV6-1 and TRBJ2-7, with D possibly TRBD2 on 5 matching bases. CDR1 is MNHNS, CDR2 SASEGT, per germline. The CDR3 contains 15 residues. Trimming left V 1 base short and J 0 bases short, with 10 bases between. CDR3 DNA: TGTGCCAGCAGTGAAGTCGTGGGGAGCTCCTACGAGCAGTACTTC. Its protein is CASSEVVGSSYEQYF.

V is TRBV28 and J is TRBJ2-5, with TRBD1 matching over 8 bases. The V segment lost 8 bases and the J segment 7 bases; nucleotides outside the gene matches: 3. This CDR3 is 11 amino acids long. The germline V gene has CDR1 MDHEN and CDR2 SYDVKM. Here the CDR3 reads CASSRGRTQYF. Written as DNA, the CDR3 is TGTGCCAGCTCCAGGGGGCGGACCCAGTACTTC. Variable domain in full (rest from reference TRBV28 and TRBJ2-5): DVKVTQSSRYLVKRTGEKVFLECVQDMDHENMFWYRQDPGLGLRLIYFSYDVKMKEKGDIPEGYSVSREKKERFSLILESASTNQTSMYLCASSRGRTQYFGPGTRLLVL.

This chain links TRBV7-3 with TRBJ2-5; 11 nucleotides line up with TRBD2. V lost 5 bases, J lost 5 bases, and 7 bases stayed unmatched. Per the germline V gene, CDR1 is SGHTA and CDR2 is FQGTGA. This CDR3 region has 15 residues. The CDR3 protein is CASSPTSGRGETQYF. CDR3 sequence (DNA): TGTGCCAGCAGCCCCACTAGCGGGAGAGGGGAGACCCAGTACTTC.

The chain combines TRBV5-1 with TRBJ2-3; 12 positions agree with TRBD2. V lost 4 bases to trimming and J lost 2 bases; unmatched junction nucleotides: 8. The germline V gene encodes CDR1 SGHRS and CDR2 YFSETQ. The CDR3 consists of 17 residues. The CDR3 DNA reads as TGCGCCAGCAGCCCCCGACTAGCGGGAGCCCCCACAGATACGCAGTATTTT. It encodes CASSPRLAGAPTDTQYF.